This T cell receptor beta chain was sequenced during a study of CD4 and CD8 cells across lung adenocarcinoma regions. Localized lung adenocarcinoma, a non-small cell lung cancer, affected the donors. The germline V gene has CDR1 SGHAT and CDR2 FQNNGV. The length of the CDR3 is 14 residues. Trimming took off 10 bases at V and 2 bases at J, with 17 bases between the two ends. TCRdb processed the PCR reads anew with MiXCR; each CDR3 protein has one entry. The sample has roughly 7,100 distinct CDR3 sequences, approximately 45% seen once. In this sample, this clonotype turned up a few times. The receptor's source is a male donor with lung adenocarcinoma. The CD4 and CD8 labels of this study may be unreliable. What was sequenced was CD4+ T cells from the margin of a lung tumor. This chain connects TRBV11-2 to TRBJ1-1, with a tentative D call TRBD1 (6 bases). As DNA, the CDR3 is TGTGCCACCCTGCCCCGGACAGTCAACACTGAAGCTTTCTTT. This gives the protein CATLPRTVNTEAFF.